This section outlines one TCR beta chain sequence together with its context. These data originate in a study of blood T cell repertoires in COVID-19. The wider study: The United States, Italy and Spain provided the acute and convalescent COVID-19 samples. In each case, the material was cDNA or gDNA derived from T cells, B-cell-depleted T cells, or PBMCs.

In the original analysis: Cell counts per sample came from amplifying reference gene primers. The repertoire was sequenced with immunoSEQ multiplex PCR; TCRdb's copy has only in-frame clones and lacks some. V and J calls and clone size are copied from that table; D and trimming were computed from the DNA. The table shows 75,000 to 95,000 clones, with about 70% occurring only once. The length of the CDR3 is 16 residues. CDR1 LNHNV and CDR2 YYDKDF come from the germline V gene (reference sequence). J lost 4 bases, V lost 1 base, and 5 bases had no gene match. Sequenced material: peripheral blood. This receptor was identified in a woman aged 60-75 years in a cohort sampled during active or convalescent COVID-19. This chain joins TRBV15 and TRBJ1-1, with 11 positions matching TRBD1. The CDR3 DNA is TGTGCCACCAGCAGAGTGGACAGGGGGCCGGGCACTGAAGCTTTCTTT. Translated: CATSRVDRGPGTEAFF.